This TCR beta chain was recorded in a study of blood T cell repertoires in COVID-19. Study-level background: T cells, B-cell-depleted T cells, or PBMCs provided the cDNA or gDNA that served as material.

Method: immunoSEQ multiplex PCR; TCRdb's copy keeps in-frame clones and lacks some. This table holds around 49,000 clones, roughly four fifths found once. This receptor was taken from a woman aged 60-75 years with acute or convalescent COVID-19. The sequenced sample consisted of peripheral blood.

The CDR3 nucleotides are TGTGCCACCAGCAGTGGGGGGGAAAGCAATCAGCCCCAGCATTTT. It specifies CATSSGGESNQPQHF. V usage is TRBV15 and J usage is TRBJ1-5; D perhaps matches TRBD1 (5 bases). CDR1 is LNHNV and CDR2 is YYDKDF in the germline V gene (reference sequence). V was cut by 3 bases and J by 1 base, with 10 bases left in between. The CDR3 is 15 amino acids. Full variable domain (remainder filled in from reference TRBV15 and TRBJ1-5): DAMVIQNPRYQVTQFGKPVTLSCSQTLNHNVMYWYQQKSSQAPKLLFHYYDKDFNNEADTPDNFQSRRPNTSFCFLDIRSPGLGDTAMYLCATSSGGESNQPQHFGDGTRLSIL.